This TCR beta chain was sequenced for a study of CD8 T cells in ankylosing spondylitis. As to this clonotype: One end of the junction is discordant with germline, which a read error may explain.

Via MiXCR, TCRdb re-called the 5' RACE reads, giving one row per CDR3 protein. The table shows hundreds of thousands of distinct CDR3 sequences, with around 8% occurring only once. The TCR originated in a female donor with ankylosing spondylitis or in good health (not recorded which). The specimen sequenced was blood, either unsorted or a sorted T cell fraction (not recorded which).

The CDR3 DNA follows: TGTGCTAGCAGCTTAGATGTTTTAAGCGGGACCCAGTACTTC. This sequence encodes CASSLDVLSGTQYF. V usage is TRBV7-7 and J usage is TRBJ2-5; TRBD2 is a possible D gene (5 bases). This CDR3 region has 14 residues. Germline CDR1 reads SSHAT; CDR2 reads FNYEAQ (reference sequence). Combining the CDR3 with reference TRBV7-7 and TRBJ2-5 gives the whole variable domain GAGVSQSPRYKVTKRGQDVTLRCDPISSHATLYWYQQALGQGPEFLTYFNYEAQPDKSGLPSDRFSAERPEGSISTLTIQRTEQRDSAMYRCASSLDVLSGTQYFGPGTRLLVL.